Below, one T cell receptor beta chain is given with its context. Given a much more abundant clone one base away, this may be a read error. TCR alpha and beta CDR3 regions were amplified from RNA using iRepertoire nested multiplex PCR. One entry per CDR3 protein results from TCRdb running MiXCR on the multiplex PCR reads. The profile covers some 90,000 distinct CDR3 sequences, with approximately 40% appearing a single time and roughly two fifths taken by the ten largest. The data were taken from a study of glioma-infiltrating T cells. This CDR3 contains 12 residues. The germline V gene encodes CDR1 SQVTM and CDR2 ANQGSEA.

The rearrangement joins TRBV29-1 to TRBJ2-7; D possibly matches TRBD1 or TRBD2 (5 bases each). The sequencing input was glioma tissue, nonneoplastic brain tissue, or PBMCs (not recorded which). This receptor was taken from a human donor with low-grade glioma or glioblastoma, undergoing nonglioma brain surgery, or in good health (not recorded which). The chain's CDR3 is CSVVVTDYKQYF. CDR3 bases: TGCAGCGTTGTAGTGACAGACTACAAGCAGTACTTC.